The rows below give T cell receptor beta chains drawn from one sample of a study of cytomegalovirus exposure and HLA in healthy donors. Only in-frame clones appear in the TCRdb table, and some are missing; sequencing was by immunoSEQ multiplex PCR. The data hold 150,000 to 200,000 clones, with roughly 80% observed a single time. Sequencing used PBMCs. These receptors originate from a man aged 30 to 39 in good health and CMV-seropositive. CDR3s include the opening cysteine and the closing phenylalanine or tryptophan. A D gene is named only where the DNA matches it firmly. Clone size is given for some rows only: seen once, a few or many times, or a class if the clone is expanded.

CDR3: CAWRDGHPLRGYTF; DNA: TGTGCCTGGAGAGATGGACATCCCCTTAGGGGCTACACCTTC; V: TRBV30; D: .; J: TRBJ1-2; size: .
CDR3: CASSQGGAGGPQETQYF; DNA: TGTGCCAGCAGCCAAGGGGGGGCGGGAGGCCCTCAAGAGACCCAGTACTTC; V: TRBV4-2; D: TRBD2; J: TRBJ2-5; size: .
CDR3: CASSIGGYYEQYF; DNA: TGTGCCAGTAGTATAGGCGGTTACTACGAGCAGTACTTC; V: TRBV19; D: .; J: TRBJ2-7; size: .
CDR3: CASSFLQATDTEAFF; DNA: TGCGCCAGCAGCTTCCTACAGGCGACGGACACTGAAGCTTTCTTT; V: TRBV5-1; D: .; J: TRBJ1-1; size: .
CDR3: CASSPQGANTGELFF; DNA: TGTGCCAGCAGCCCCCAGGGGGCCAACACCGGGGAGCTGTTTTTT; V: TRBV7-9; D: TRBD1; J: TRBJ2-2; size: .
CDR3: CASSVGSGVGEKLFF; DNA: TGCGCCAGCAGCGTTGGGTCGGGAGTAGGTGAAAAACTGTTTTTT; V: TRBV5-1; D: .; J: TRBJ1-4; size: .
CDR3: CASSRSLSGNTIYF; DNA: TGTGCCAGTTCCCGGAGCCTCTCTGGAAACACCATATATTTT; V: TRBV19; D: .; J: TRBJ1-3; size: .
CDR3: CASSLQGRLYEQYF; DNA: TGTGCCAGCAGCCTACAGGGGAGATTGTACGAGCAGTACTTC; V: TRBV7-8; D: TRBD1; J: TRBJ2-7; size: .
CDR3: CASAPGGGVQWTEAFF; DNA: TGTGCTAGTGCCCCGGGGGGGGGTGTTCAATGGACTGAAGCTTTCTTT; V: TRBV12-5; D: .; J: TRBJ1-1; size: .
CDR3: CASSLFTGRSRSGNTIYF; DNA: TGCGCCAGCAGCTTGTTTACCGGCAGGTCCCGCTCTGGAAACACCATATATTTT; V: TRBV5-1; D: .; J: TRBJ1-3; size: once
CDR3: CASSSAGGGAQETQYF; DNA: TGTGCCAGCAGCTCCGCCGGCGGGGGGGCCCAAGAGACCCAGTACTTC; V: TRBV7-8; D: TRBD2; J: TRBJ2-5; size: few
CDR3: CASSSSTSGRTNTGELFF; DNA: TGTGCCAGCAGCTCCTCGACTAGCGGGAGGACGAACACCGGGGAGCTGTTTTTT; V: TRBV13; D: TRBD2; J: TRBJ2-2; size: once
CDR3: CASYRLGNTEAFF; DNA: TGTGCCTCCTACAGGTTGGGGAACACTGAAGCTTTCTTT; V: TRBV27; D: .; J: TRBJ1-1; size: .
CDR3: CASRSDRVGGYTF; DNA: TGTGCCAGCAGATCCGACAGGGTAGGAGGCTACACCTTC; V: TRBV7-2; D: TRBD1; J: TRBJ1-2; size: .
CDR3: CASSPRGAGGSETQYF; DNA: TGTGCCAGCAGCCCCCGGGGAGCGGGAGGTTCCGAGACCCAGTACTTC; V: TRBV14; D: TRBD2; J: TRBJ2-5; size: once
CDR3: CASSLGVAGLQETQYF; DNA: TGCGCCAGCAGCTTGGGGGTAGCGGGGCTCCAAGAGACCCAGTACTTC; V: TRBV5-1; D: TRBD2; J: TRBJ2-5; size: medium-sized
CDR3: CAIGTANTGELFF; DNA: TGTGCCATCGGGACAGCGAACACCGGGGAGCTGTTTTTT; V: TRBV5-4; D: TRBD1; J: TRBJ2-2; size: .
CDR3: CASSLVSPLQGPDEDGYTF; DNA: TGTGCCAGCAGTTTAGTTTCCCCTCTACAGGGGCCAGACGAAGATGGCTACACCTTC; V: TRBV27; D: TRBD1; J: TRBJ1-2; size: .
CDR3: CARTFSPNYGYTF; DNA: TGTGCCAGGACTTTCAGTCCTAACTATGGCTACACCTTC; V: TRBV2; D: .; J: TRBJ1-2; size: .
CDR3: CASSSGQGSTEAFF; DNA: TGTGCCAGCAGCTCGGGACAGGGCAGCACTGAAGCTTTCTTT; V: TRBV13; D: TRBD1; J: TRBJ1-1; size: .
CDR3: CASSTGDLSYEQYF; DNA: TGTGCCAGCTCAACCGGGGATCTCTCCTACGAGCAGTACTTC; V: TRBV5-4; D: .; J: TRBJ2-7; size: .
CDR3: CASMWGQGARTDTQYF; DNA: TGTGCCAGTATGTGGGGACAGGGGGCAAGAACAGATACGCAGTATTTT; V: TRBV19; D: TRBD1; J: TRBJ2-3; size: .
CDR3: CASSPPGDQETQYF; DNA: TGTGCCAGCAGTCCCCCAGGGGACCAAGAGACCCAGTACTTC; V: TRBV28; D: .; J: TRBJ2-5; size: .
CDR3: CAISELSSTNEKLFF; DNA: TGTGCCATCAGTGAGTTGTCGTCAACTAATGAAAAACTGTTTTTT; V: TRBV10-3; D: .; J: TRBJ1-4; size: .
CDR3: CASSLTESSYNEQFF; DNA: TGTGCCAGCAGCCTGACAGAGAGCTCCTACAATGAGCAGTTCTTC; V: TRBV9; D: .; J: TRBJ2-1; size: .
CDR3: CASSVTPLNTEAFF; DNA: TGTGCCAGCAGTGTTACACCCTTGAACACTGAAGCTTTCTTT; V: TRBV6-1; D: .; J: TRBJ1-1; size: .
CDR3: CSPGTGNYNEQFF; DNA: TGCAGCCCTGGGACAGGTAACTACAATGAGCAGTTCTTC; V: TRBV29-1; D: TRBD1; J: TRBJ2-1; size: .
CDR3: CASSQESTSWRLF; DNA: TGTGCCAGCAGCCAGGAATCGACTAGTTGGCGCCTCTTC; V: TRBV4-2; D: .; J: TRBJ2-1; size: .
CDR3: CASSAAGKDYEQYF; DNA: TGTGCCAGCAGCGCTGCCGGGAAAGACTACGAGCAGTACTTC; V: TRBV5-8; D: .; J: TRBJ2-7; size: .
CDR3: CASTKMGLADQETQYF; DNA: TGTGCCAGCACCAAGATGGGACTAGCGGACCAAGAGACCCAGTACTTC; V: TRBV7-2; D: TRBD2; J: TRBJ2-5; size: .
CDR3: CASSADTSFYEQYF; DNA: TGTGCCAGCAGTGCCGATACTAGCTTCTACGAGCAGTACTTC; V: TRBV25-1; D: .; J: TRBJ2-7; size: once
CDR3: CASSVESAGVPHTQYF; DNA: TGTGCCAGCAGCGTAGAGTCGGCGGGGGTCCCACATACGCAGTATTTT; V: TRBV9; D: TRBD2; J: TRBJ2-3; size: .
CDR3: CASSGQVNQPQHF; DNA: TGTGCCAGCTCGGGACAGGTCAATCAGCCCCAGCATTTT; V: TRBV18; D: TRBD1; J: TRBJ1-5; size: .
CDR3: CASSSGGSSYEQYF; DNA: TGTGCCAGCAGCTCCGGGGGGAGCTCCTACGAGCAGTACTTC; V: TRBV9; D: TRBD2; J: TRBJ2-7; size: .
CDR3: CASSGLANTGELFF; DNA: TGCGCCAGCAGTGGGCTAGCGAACACCGGGGAGCTGTTTTTT; V: TRBV10-1; D: .; J: TRBJ2-2; size: .
CDR3: CAISGGTASTDTQYF; DNA: TGTGCCATCAGTGGAGGGACAGCTAGCACAGATACGCAGTATTTT; V: TRBV10-3; D: TRBD1; J: TRBJ2-3; size: few
CDR3: CASSTGLPYEQYF; DNA: TGTGCCAGCAGTACGGGACTGCCCTACGAGCAGTACTTC; V: TRBV6-5; D: .; J: TRBJ2-7; size: once
CDR3: CASSEGGGRETQYF; DNA: TGTGCCAGCAGCGAGGGAGGGGGGAGGGAGACCCAGTACTTC; V: TRBV9; D: .; J: TRBJ2-5; size: .
CDR3: CASSLGFSGTYEQYF; DNA: TGCGCCAGCAGCTTGGGGTTTAGCGGGACGTACGAGCAGTACTTC; V: TRBV5-1; D: TRBD2; J: TRBJ2-7; size: .
CDR3: CASSADGQGRETQYF; DNA: TGCGCCAGCAGTGCCGACGGACAGGGGAGGGAGACCCAGTACTTC; V: TRBV10-1; D: TRBD1; J: TRBJ2-5; size: once
CDR3: CASSPELNTEAFF; DNA: TGTGCCAGCTCACCGGAGTTGAACACTGAAGCTTTCTTT; V: TRBV18; D: .; J: TRBJ1-1; size: .
CDR3: CASSLLGLAGGTDTQYF; DNA: TGTGCCAGCAGCTTGCTTGGACTAGCGGGAGGGACAGATACGCAGTATTTT; V: TRBV5-4; D: TRBD2; J: TRBJ2-3; size: .